This TCR beta chain was sequenced for a study of blood T cells in healthy people across ages. This clonotype appeared a few times. The authors ran a second PCR of about 7 to 11 cycles using a sample-barcoded 5' primer and a J-beta primer mix. TCRdb independently ran MiXCR on the 5' RACE reads; one entry per CDR3 protein. This table holds around 1.5 million distinct CDR3 sequences, roughly 40% found once. The CDR3 spans 15 residues. Trimming left V 10 bases short and J 0 bases short, with 16 bases between. The germline V gene encodes CDR1 SNHLY and CDR2 FYNNEI. The sample consisted of blood. The rearrangement uses TRBV2 and TRBJ1-5, with D unclear. The sequence was obtained from a woman aged 18-30 years in good health. The CDR3 protein is CAINGSRYSNQPQHF. For the CDR3, the DNA is TGTGCCATCAACGGTTCACGATATAGCAATCAGCCCCAGCATTTT.